This T cell receptor beta chain was observed in a study of blood T cells in healthy people across ages. At least ten counts were recorded for this clonotype. Its matching antigen is unknown. The study, taken as a whole, reports: With age, beta diversity per million T cells declined roughly linearly, significantly by 30 to 50. It was not possible, with unsorted PBMCs, to conclusively compare naive and antigen-experienced cells. Unknown donor CMV status possibly confounded expanded clonotype changes.

The CDR3 is made up of 13 amino acids. The V and J ends lost 5 bases and 7 bases respectively, with 14 bases between them. In germline, CDR1 is SGHDT, CDR2 YYEEEE. A second about 7 to 11 cycle PCR used barcoded and J-beta primers. MiXCR was run by TCRdb on the 5' RACE reads, yielding one entry per CDR3 protein. The sample lists 600,000 or so distinct CDR3 sequences, 25% to 30% seen once, with 15% to 18% in the top ten. Each sample yielded at least 6 million isolated PBMCs. This clonotype was sampled from a woman aged 80 or older in good health. V and J are TRBV5-6 and TRBJ2-3; D unresolved. The sample comprised blood. The chain's CDR3 is CASRSETRHTQYF. The CDR3 DNA follows: TGTGCCAGCAGGTCAGAGACAAGACATACGCAGTATTTT. The full variable domain, in which reference TRBV5-6 and TRBJ2-3 provide the parts outside the CDR3, is DAGVTQSPTHLIKTRGQQVTLRCSPKSGHDTVSWYQQALGQGPQFIFQYYEEEERQRGNFPDRFSGHQFPNYSSELNVNALLLGDSALYLCASRSETRHTQYFGPGTRLTVL.